One and the same sample provided the 30 T cell receptor beta chains below, sequenced in a study of shared clonotypes between healthy human individuals. Measured with immunoSEQ multiplex PCR; TCRdb has only the in-frame clones, and not every one. The sample shows millions of clones, 85% to 95% of them seen only once. Sequenced material: naive CD4+ T cells sorted from blood. Sample subset: CD45RA+ positively selected. These receptors all stem from a man younger than 35 in good health.

Concerning this clone: This clone may be a read error of a much larger clone one base away. The chain combines TRBV28 with TRBJ1-2; D is possibly TRBD1 (5 bases). The CDR3 covers 13 residues. Germline V CDR1 and CDR2: MDHEN, SYDVKM. Here the CDR3 DNA reads TGTGCCAGCAGTTTCCAAGGGACGGGAGGCTGCACCTTC. Translating it yields CASSFQGTGGCTF.

This clone appeared once. The rearrangement joins TRBV29-1 to TRBJ1-4, with 12 nucleotides matching TRBD1. The CDR3 consists of 17 residues. Trimming cost V 6 bases and J 2 bases; bases outside gene matches: 10. CDR1 and CDR2 from the germline V gene are SQVTM and ANQGSEA. CDR3 sequence (DNA): TGCAGCGTATCCGGGACAGGGGGCGTCTTGACTAATGAAAAACTGTTTTTT. It is translated as CSVSGTGGVLTNEKLFF.

Written as DNA, the CDR3 is TGTGCCATCAGTGTGGGCAGAGTTGGGTCCGAGCAGTACTTC. This translates into CAISVGRVGSEQYF. The V and J genes are TRBV10-3 and TRBJ2-7, with D unresolved. V lost 4 bases, J lost 6 bases, and 16 bases lay in between. Germline V gene data show CDR1 as ENHRY and CDR2 as SYGVKD. This CDR3 contains 14 residues.

This chain connects TRBV7-9 to TRBJ1-1, with 11 bases lining up with TRBD1. Germline-derived CDR1 and CDR2 are SEHNR and FQNEAQ (reference sequence). The J segment lost 4 bases and the V segment lost 7 bases, leaving 14 bases of the junction unmatched. The CDR3 runs to 17 residues. CDR3 in amino acids: CASIRVALGTGGTEAFF. The CDR3, as DNA: TGTGCCAGCATTAGAGTAGCTTTGGGGACAGGGGGCACTGAAGCTTTCTTT.

The rearrangement links TRBV15 to TRBJ2-4; D is undetermined. The CDR3 covers 14 residues. Germline assignment: CDR1 LNHNV and CDR2 YYDKDF (reference sequence). V was pared by 0 bases and J by 7 bases, with 10 bases between. CDR3 loop: CATSRDSPSNIQYF. CDR3 DNA: TGTGCCACCAGCAGAGATTCACCAAGCAACATTCAGTACTTC.

This chain connects TRBV18 to TRBJ2-2; D may correspond to TRBD1 or TRBD2 (6 bases each). This CDR3 has 14 residues. Germline CDR1 KGHSH, CDR2 LQKENI. V shed 5 bases and J shed 6 bases, with 13 bases lying between them. CDR3 region: CASSSPGEAGELFF. The CDR3 DNA reads as TGTGCCAGCTCATCCCCAGGGGAGGCCGGGGAGCTGTTTTTT.

This chain joins TRBV28 and TRBJ2-1, with 7 bases lining up with TRBD2. Germline loops: CDR1 MDHEN, CDR2 SYDVKM. V lost 4 bases to trimming and J lost 6 bases; unmatched junction nucleotides: 6. This CDR3 is 14 amino acids long. The CDR3, as DNA: TGTGCCAGCAGTTCAAGCGGGGTCCTCAATGAGCAGTTCTTC. Protein sequence: CASSSSGVLNEQFF.

The V call is TRBV5-1, the J call TRBJ2-3; TRBD2 matches 7 bases. V was clipped by 1 base and J by 0 bases; unmatched bases: 8. The germline gives CDR1 SGHRS, CDR2 YFSETQ. This CDR3 has 17 residues. The CDR3 bases are TGCGCCAGCAGCTTGATGGCAGGGAGGGCGAGCACAGATACGCAGTATTTT. This encodes CASSLMAGRASTDTQYF.

This sequence joins TRBV27 and TRBJ2-1; D gene unclear. This CDR3 contains 16 residues. V gave up 1 base and J gave up 4 bases, with 14 bases separating them. CDR1 is MNHEY, CDR2 SMNVEV, per germline (reference sequence). The CDR3 loop is CASSLLSPVLYNEQFF. CDR3 nucleotide sequence: TGTGCCAGCAGTTTATTGAGCCCTGTCCTTTACAATGAGCAGTTCTTC.

This clone was seen once. V gene TRBV6-1 combines with J gene TRBJ1-2, with D possibly matching TRBD1 (5 bases). The germline V gene encodes CDR1 MNHNS and CDR2 SASEGT. The CDR3 has 14 residues. V was trimmed by 0 bases and J by 4 bases, leaving 9 bases between them. The DNA for the CDR3 is TGTGCCAGCAGTGAAGCGCAGGGCTCCTATGGCTACACCTTC. This sequence encodes CASSEAQGSYGYTF.

V and J are TRBV6-1 and TRBJ2-3, with a possible D match to TRBD1 (6 bases). In germline, CDR1 is MNHNS, CDR2 SASEGT. Trimming left V 6 bases short and J 2 bases short, with 15 bases between. The CDR3 consists of 15 residues. In nucleotides, the CDR3 is TGTGCCAGCAGCATGGGACACGTAAACACAGATACGCAGTATTTT. Amino acids: CASSMGHVNTDTQYF.

This rearrangement joins TRBV10-3 to TRBJ1-3, with a possible D match to TRBD1 (6 bases). Germline assignment: CDR1 ENHRY and CDR2 SYGVKD. The germline V and J ends were trimmed by 6 bases and 14 bases, with 20 bases remaining between them. CDR3 length: 13 amino acids. The CDR3 loop is CAIRSARGEGVYF. The DNA for the CDR3 is TGTGCCATCAGATCCGCACGGGGCGAGGGGGTATATTTT.

V gene TRBV18 combines with J gene TRBJ1-1; 8 positions agree with TRBD1. This CDR3 has 17 residues. Unmatched junction bases numbered 13, after V lost 6 bases and J lost 1 base. The germline V gene has CDR1 KGHSH and CDR2 LQKENI. In DNA form, the CDR3 reads TGTGCCAGCTCGCGAGACAGGGGAGGGTGGGGGAACACTGAAGCTTTCTTT. This sequence encodes CASSRDRGGWGNTEAFF.

The V gene is TRBV5-1, the J gene TRBJ2-7, with 9 bases lining up with TRBD2. Germline-derived CDR1 and CDR2 are SGHRS and YFSETQ. The trim removed 0 bases at V and 5 bases at J, leaving 6 bases unmatched. This CDR3 is built from 15 residues. CDR3 bases: TGCGCCAGCAGCTTGGGAACTAGCGGGCACCACGAGCAGTACTTC. Encoded protein: CASSLGTSGHHEQYF. Complete variable domain (other parts from reference TRBV5-1 and TRBJ2-7): KAGVTQTPRYLIKTRGQQVTLSCSPISGHRSVSWYQQTPGQGLQFLFEYFSETQRNKGNFPGRFSGRQFSNSRSEMNVSTLELGDSALYLCASSLGTSGHHEQYFGPGTRLTVT.

The chain employs TRBV7-2 and TRBJ2-1; the D gene is possibly TRBD2 (6 bases). V was trimmed by 5 bases and J by 12 bases, leaving 11 bases between them. Germline CDR1 is SGHTA and CDR2 is FQGNSA. This CDR3 is 11 amino acids long. CDR3 DNA: TGTGCCAGCAGCCTTTGGGGAGGGCAGTTCTTC. It specifies CASSLWGGQFF.

This chain links TRBV27 with TRBJ2-1, with 7 bases fitting TRBD1. Germline V gene lookup returns CDR1 MNHEY and CDR2 SMNVEV (reference sequence). CDR3 length equals 17 residues. V gave up 8 bases and J gave up 2 bases; unmatched junction bases: 15. The CDR3 sequence: CASGLDRAGLTYNEQFF. The CDR3 nucleotides are TGTGCCAGCGGATTAGACAGGGCTGGCCTTACCTACAATGAGCAGTTCTTC.

This chain uses TRBV12-5 with TRBJ2-7, with TRBD1 matching over 9 bases. The junction had 10 bases not matched to a gene; V was cut back by 1 base and J by 9 bases. The CDR3 runs to 15 residues. CDR1 LGHNT and CDR2 FRNRAP come from the germline V gene. The CDR3 spells CASGLDPGQGMAQYF. The CDR3 coding sequence is TGTGCTAGTGGTTTGGATCCAGGACAGGGGATGGCGCAGTACTTC.

This chain joins TRBV5-6 and TRBJ1-2, with D perhaps TRBD1 (6 bases). This CDR3 region has 15 residues. Trimming took 0 bases from V and 2 from J, leaving 11 bases between them. Germline-derived CDR1 and CDR2 are SGHDT and YYEEEE. CDR3 sequence (DNA): TGTGCCAGCAGCTTGGATAGGGGGGAAAACTATGGCTACACCTTC. It yields the protein CASSLDRGENYGYTF.

This sequence joins TRBV29-1 and TRBJ1-6, with 9 bases that match TRBD1. The V gene's germline CDR1 is SQVTM and CDR2 ANQGSEA. This CDR3 contains 13 residues. J lost 7 bases, V lost 5 bases, and 3 bases had no gene match. The CDR3 DNA reads TGCAGCGTTCAGGACAGGGGAAATTCACCCCTCCACTTT. This codes for CSVQDRGNSPLHF.

The chain recombines TRBV7-6 with TRBJ1-1; TRBD1 aligns across 8 bases. The CDR3 sequence is 15 residues long. The germline V gene encodes CDR1 SGHVS and CDR2 FNYEAQ. Trimming at V came to 5 bases and at J to 1 base, leaving 6 bases not matched to a gene. The CDR3 sequence is CASSGWTGKNTEAFF. DNA for the CDR3: TGTGCCAGCAGCGGGTGGACAGGGAAGAACACTGAAGCTTTCTTT.

As for this clone: A read error is possible here, since a much larger clone lies one base away. The sample contains more than one DNA sequence encoding this CDR3. The chain is built from TRBV28 and TRBJ2-7, with TRBD2 matching 11 bases. CDR1 is MDHEN, CDR2 SYDVKM, per germline. The CDR3 sequence is 14 residues long. Written as DNA, the CDR3 is TGTGCCAGCAGCTCGACTAGCGGGGCCTACGAGCAATACTTC. Amino acid sequence: CASSSTSGAYEQYF.

The chain carries TRBV6-6 and TRBJ2-3; 9 bases agree with TRBD2. CDR3 length: 16 amino acids. The V and J ends lost 6 bases and 6 bases, in that order; junction bases with no gene match: 13. Germline V gene sequence: CDR1 MNHNY, CDR2 SVGAGI (reference sequence). The chain's CDR3 is CASRGFAGGQGDTQYF. The CDR3 DNA reads TGTGCCAGCAGGGGCTTTGCGGGAGGGCAGGGGGATACGCAGTATTTT.

This clone was recorded once. Additional DNA sequences in this sample encode the identical CDR3. This rearrangement joins TRBV20-1 to TRBJ1-2, with D possibly being TRBD1 (6 bases). The germline CDR1 and CDR2 sequences are DFQATT and SNEGSKA (reference sequence). The CDR3 consists of 11 residues. V was shortened by 6 bases and J by 6 bases, with 11 bases between the two germline ends. The CDR3 sequence: CSARGGDGYTF. CDR3 in DNA: TGCAGTGCCCGTGGGGGCGATGGCTACACCTTC.

The chain is built from TRBV27 and TRBJ1-5; D might be TRBD1 (5 bases). Germline lookup yields CDR1 MNHEY and CDR2 SMNVEV (reference sequence). Trimming took off 3 bases at V and 1 base at J, with 10 bases between the two ends. CDR3 length equals 15 residues. The CDR3 DNA reads as TGTGCCAGCAGTTTGGGGGGGGACAGCAATCAGCCCCAGCATTTT. The encoded protein is CASSLGGDSNQPQHF.

The CDR3 DNA reads as TGTGCCAGCAGCCTGGGGGACAGGTTGAACCAGCCCCAGCATTTT. Translated, it gives CASSLGDRLNQPQHF. This chain links TRBV28 with TRBJ1-5; 8 positions agree with TRBD1. The CDR3 is 15 residues long. In germline, CDR1 is MDHEN, CDR2 SYDVKM. The ends lost 6 bases at V and 7 bases at J; junction bases unmatched: 11.

This clone appeared once. The genes are TRBV5-6 and TRBJ1-6, with TRBD1 matching 9 bases. The CDR3 is 16 amino acids. Losses at the gene ends were 5 bases for V and 6 bases for J; bases not matched to a gene: 9. Germline values: CDR1 SGHDT, CDR2 YYEEEE. In nucleotides, the CDR3 is TGTGCCAGCAGTTTTGCCCCGGGACAGGGTAATTCACCCCTCCACTTT. Amino acids: CASSFAPGQGNSPLHF.

V usage is TRBV6-5 and J usage is TRBJ2-7, with D possibly called TRBD1 or TRBD2 (5 bases each). Germline V gene sequence: CDR1 MNHEY, CDR2 SVGAGI. Trimming left V 7 bases short and J 3 bases short, with 13 bases between. This CDR3 is 13 amino acids long. This CDR3 reads CASTRRGDYEQYF. CDR3 nucleotide sequence: TGTGCCAGCACCCGGCGAGGGGACTACGAGCAGTACTTC.

This clone came up a few times. Other nucleotide sequences in the sample specify the same CDR3. The gene calls are TRBV7-2 and TRBJ2-2; no definite D call. Trimming removed 3 bases at V and 3 bases at J, with 2 bases between. The CDR3 runs to 12 residues. CDR1 is SGHTA and CDR2 is FQGNSA in the germline V gene. The CDR3 sequence: CASSLDTGELFF. The CDR3 DNA sequence: TGTGCCAGCAGCTTGGACACCGGGGAGCTGTTTTTT.

The V gene is TRBV12-5, the J gene TRBJ2-5; D ambiguous. The J call could be wrong; TRBJ2-7 is a better fit for the DNA end. The CDR3 consists of 11 residues. The germline V gene has CDR1 LGHNT and CDR2 FRNRAP. The CDR3 DNA follows: TGTGCTAGTGGTTCCCTCTACGAGCAGTACTTC. Translating gives CASGSLYEQYF.

The table lists this clone with a count of one. This chain joins TRBV27 and TRBJ2-7, with TRBD1 identical over 12 bases. The ends lost 6 bases at V and 4 bases at J; junction bases unmatched: 10. CDR1 and CDR2 from the germline V gene are MNHEY and SMNVEV (reference sequence). The CDR3 has 16 residues. CDR3 amino acids: CASRRKGTGGVYEQYF. In DNA, the CDR3 is TGTGCCAGCAGACGAAAGGGGACAGGGGGCGTTTACGAGCAGTACTTC.